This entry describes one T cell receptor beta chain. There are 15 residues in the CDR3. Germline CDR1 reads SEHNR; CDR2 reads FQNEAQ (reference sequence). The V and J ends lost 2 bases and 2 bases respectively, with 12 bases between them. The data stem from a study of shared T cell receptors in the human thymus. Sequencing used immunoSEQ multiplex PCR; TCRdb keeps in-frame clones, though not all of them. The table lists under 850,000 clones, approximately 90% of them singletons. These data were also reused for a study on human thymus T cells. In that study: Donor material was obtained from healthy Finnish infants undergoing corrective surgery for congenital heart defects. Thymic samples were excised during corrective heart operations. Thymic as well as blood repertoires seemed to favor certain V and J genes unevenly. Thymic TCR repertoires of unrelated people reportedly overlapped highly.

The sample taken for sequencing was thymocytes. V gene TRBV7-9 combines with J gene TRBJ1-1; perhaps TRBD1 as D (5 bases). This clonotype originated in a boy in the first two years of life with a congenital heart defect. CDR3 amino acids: CASSLRGLTNTEAFF. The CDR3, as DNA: TGTGCCAGCAGCTTAAGGGGACTGACTAACACTGAAGCTTTCTTT.